The 8 T cell receptor beta chains reported below all come from one sample, sequenced in a study of post-analysis software for immune sequencing data. General study findings and limits: The study found TRBV5-6, TRBV5-1 and TRBV20-1 among five or six TRBV segments more frequent in patients than controls.

cDNA libraries of TCR beta carried unique molecular identifiers. TCRdb re-derived calls from the PCR reads in MiXCR, one entry per CDR3 protein. This sample has roughly 540,000 distinct CDR3 sequences, with around 31% found just once. These receptors have no identified antigens. Sample: blood. The receptors were gathered from a girl under 18 with multiple sclerosis.

This clonotype is a singleton in its sample. The chain carries TRBV20-1 and TRBJ2-1; TRBD2 matches 14 bases. J gave up 10 bases and V 5 bases, and 4 bases lay outside the gene matches. The CDR3 runs 13 residues. Per germline, CDR1 DFQATT and CDR2 SNEGSKA (reference sequence). This chain's CDR3 is CSAGWTSGGEQFF. The CDR3 coding sequence is TGCAGTGCTGGGTGGACTAGCGGGGGGGAGCAGTTCTTC.

V gene TRBV11-2 combines with J gene TRBJ1-2; D is perhaps TRBD1 (5 bases). CDR1 and CDR2 (germline): SGHAT, FQNNGV. The CDR3 is 14 residues long. The ends were cut back, 1 base at V and 4 bases at J, with 10 bases in the middle. In DNA, the CDR3 is TGTGCCAGCAGCTTAGTAACAGGCCCCTATGGCTACACCTTC. Residues: CASSLVTGPYGYTF.

The chain uses TRBV4-1 and TRBJ2-5; D gene unclear. Trimming took 5 bases from V and 0 from J, leaving 13 bases between them. The germline V gene has CDR1 MGHRA and CDR2 YSYEKL. The CDR3 length is 15 residues. The chain's CDR3 is CASSAGPTYQETQYF. The CDR3 region has the DNA TGCGCCAGCAGCGCCGGGCCTACGTACCAAGAGACCCAGTACTTC.

Ten or more counts support this clonotype. The V and J genes are TRBV15 and TRBJ2-1, with 11 bases matching TRBD2. The CDR3 is 18 amino acids. CDR1 LNHNV and CDR2 YYDKDF come from the germline V gene (reference sequence). J gave up 6 bases and V 3 bases, and 13 bases lay outside the gene matches. The CDR3 spells CATSRSSELAGDGNEQFF. CDR3 sequence (DNA): TGTGCCACCAGCAGGAGCTCCGAACTAGCGGGGGACGGCAATGAGCAGTTCTTC.

The J gene is TRBJ2-3, the V gene TRBV7-9; 7 nucleotides line up with TRBD1. The CDR3 runs 15 residues. V shed 3 bases and J 3 bases; nucleotides not matched to a gene: 6. Germline V gene lookup returns CDR1 SEHNR and CDR2 FQNEAQ (reference sequence). CDR3 coding DNA: TGTGCCAGCAGCTTTACAGGGGCGGGTACAGATACGCAGTATTTT. It translates to CASSFTGAGTDTQYF.

This clonotype has a handful of counts. V and J are TRBV5-5 and TRBJ2-7; D remains ambiguous. CDR1 and CDR2 from the germline V gene are SGHKS and YYEKEE (reference sequence). Trimming cost V 4 bases and J 6 bases, with 8 bases left between them. The CDR3 has 11 residues. The CDR3 sequence: CASSGRTEQYF. The CDR3 DNA sequence: TGTGCCAGCAGCGGGCGTACCGAGCAGTACTTC.

This clonotype was seen only a few times. This sequence joins TRBV20-1 and TRBJ2-1; D remains ambiguous. Germline loops: CDR1 DFQATT, CDR2 SNEGSKA (reference sequence). CDR3 length: 14 residues. V lost 1 base, J lost 4 bases, and 11 bases lay in between. In DNA form, the CDR3 reads TGCAGTGCTAGAGTTGGACGGTCGTACAATGAGCAGTTCTTC. Translating gives CSARVGRSYNEQFF.

This clonotype turned up a few times. This chain links TRBV20-1 with TRBJ2-7; 12 bases agree with TRBD2. Germline CDR1 reads DFQATT; CDR2 reads SNEGSKA (reference sequence). The V segment lost 7 bases and the J segment 3 bases; nucleotides outside the gene matches: 10. This CDR3 has 15 amino acids. CDR3 sequence: CSGGPLAGGFYEQYF. The CDR3 DNA sequence: TGCAGTGGGGGACCACTAGCGGGGGGATTCTACGAGCAGTACTTC.